The present entry profiles one T cell receptor beta chain with its context. These data belong to a study of blood T cell repertoires in COVID-19. On the study more broadly: The analysed material was cDNA or gDNA that came from T cells, B-cell-depleted T cells, or PBMCs.

Participants' reported clinical history set cohort assignment. With 2 bases removed from V and 6 bases from J, the gap between germline ends came to 8 bases. This CDR3 has 12 amino acids. The germline CDR1 and CDR2 sequences are SGHDN and FVKESK. Data came from immunoSEQ multiplex PCR; TCRdb stores just in-frame clones and leaves some out. The sample includes around 250,000 clones, approximately 78% seen only once; the top ten take approximately 5%. Input material: PBMCs or T cells enriched from blood (not recorded which). V gene TRBV14 combines with J gene TRBJ2-7; D is perhaps TRBD1 (5 bases). This clonotype was sampled from a man between 40 and 49 years old who had been exposed to COVID-19. The CDR3 reads CASSQYRFEQYF. In DNA form, the CDR3 reads TGTGCCAGCAGCCAATACAGGTTCGAGCAGTACTTC.